This TCR beta chain was identified during a study of Graves' ophthalmopathy and Graves' hyperthyroidism. Points from the study as a whole: With about 86% sensitivity and approximately 80% specificity, a 13-signature model separated ophthalmopathy from stable hyperthyroidism. In blood, most expanded thyroid clonotypes above 0.001 frequency were also detected.

TCR beta CDR3 regions were amplified from RNA transcripts. Investigators did first-round RT-PCR with HTBI primers, then second-round multiplex PCR. MiXCR, applied by TCRdb to the multiplex PCR reads, yields one record per CDR3 protein. The table lists 580,000 or so distinct CDR3 sequences, 35% to 40% of them singletons, with about 4% in the top ten. This clonotype has a count of ten or more. Its antigen remains unknown. The sequencing input was peripheral blood or thyroid tissue (not recorded which). This receptor was identified in an adult man with Graves' hyperthyroidism.

CDR3 bases: TGTGCCAGCAGTGCACCGGGTTCTGAAGCTTTCTTT. Protein: CASSAPGSEAFF. V is TRBV12-3 or TRBV12-4 and J is TRBJ1-1; D is ambiguous. The CDR3 loop spans 12 amino acids. The V end was cut by 5 bases, the J end by 6 bases, with 10 bases between.